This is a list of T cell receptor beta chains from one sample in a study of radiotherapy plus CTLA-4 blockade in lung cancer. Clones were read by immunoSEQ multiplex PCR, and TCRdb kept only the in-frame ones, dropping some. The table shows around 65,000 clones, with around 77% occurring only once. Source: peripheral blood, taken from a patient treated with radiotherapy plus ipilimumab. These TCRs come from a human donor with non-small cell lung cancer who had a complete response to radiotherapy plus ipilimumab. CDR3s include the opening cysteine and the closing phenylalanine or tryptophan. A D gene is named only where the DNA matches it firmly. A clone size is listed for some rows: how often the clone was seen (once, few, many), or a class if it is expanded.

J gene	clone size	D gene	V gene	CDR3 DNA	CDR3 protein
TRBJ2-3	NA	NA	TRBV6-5	TGTGCCAGCAGGGGGCCGTGGAGCACAGATACGCAGTATTTT	CASRGPWSTDTQYF
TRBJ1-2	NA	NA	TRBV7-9	TGTGCCAGCAGCTTAGCGGGACAATATGATGGCTACACCTTC	CASSLAGQYDGYTF
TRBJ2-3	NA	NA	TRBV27	TGTGCCAGCAGTTATCGGGGTGGAATCACAGATACGCAGTATTTT	CASSYRGGITDTQYF
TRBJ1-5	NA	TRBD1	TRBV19	TGTGCCAGTAGTCCCGGACAGGGAGGTCAGCCCCAGCATTTT	CASSPGQGGQPQHF
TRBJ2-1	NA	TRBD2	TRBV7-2	TGTGCCAGCAGCTTAGTAGCGGGGGGGACACGCAATGAGCAGTTCTTC	CASSLVAGGTRNEQFF
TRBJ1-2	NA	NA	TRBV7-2	TGTGCCAGCAGCTTACAGTTCGGGGGTGGCTATGGCTACACCTTC	CASSLQFGGGYGYTF
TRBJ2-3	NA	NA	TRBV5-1	TGCGCCAGCAGCTTGGGGGGTAGAAGCACAGATACGCAGTATTTT	CASSLGGRSTDTQYF
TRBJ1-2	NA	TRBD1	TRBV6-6	TGTGCCAGCAGTGTCCAGGGGGCAAACTATGGCTACACCTTC	CASSVQGANYGYTF
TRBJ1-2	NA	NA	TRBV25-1	TGTGCCAGCAGCCAAGGCTATGGCTACACCTTC	CASSQGYGYTF
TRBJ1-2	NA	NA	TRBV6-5	TGTGCCAGTTCTTCAGGGTATAACTATGGCTACACCTTC	CASSSGYNYGYTF
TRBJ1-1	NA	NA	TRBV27	TGTGCCAGCAGTCTAAGGTATTCGAACACTGAAGCTTTCTTT	CASSLRYSNTEAFF
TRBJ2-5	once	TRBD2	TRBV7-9	TGTGCCAGCAGCCCCGGCGGGGGGGGCGGGGGGGCGGAAGAGACCCAGTACTTC	CASSPGGGGGGAEETQYF
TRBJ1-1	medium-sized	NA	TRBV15	TGTGCCACCAGCAGAGAAAGGGAAGGTACGAATGAAGCTTTCTTT	CATSREREGTNEAFF
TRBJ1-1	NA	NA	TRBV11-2	TGTGCCAGCAGCCCTACACAGGGTTGGGACACTGAAGCTTTCTTT	CASSPTQGWDTEAFF
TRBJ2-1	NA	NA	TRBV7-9	TGTGCCAGCAGCTTACTCCGAGGGGGGAATGAGCAGTTCTTC	CASSLLRGGNEQFF
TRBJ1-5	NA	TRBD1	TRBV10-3	TGTGCCACCCAGGGGGGCAACAATCAGCCCCAGCATTTT	CATQGGNNQPQHF
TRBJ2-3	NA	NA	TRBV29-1	TGCAGCGTGGAGAACCTCGATACGCAGTATTTT	CSVENLDTQYF
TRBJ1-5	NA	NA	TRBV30	TGTGCCTGGAGTGTTTCCAGGGGAGGGGGTCGCAATCAGCCCCAGCATTTT	CAWSVSRGGGRNQPQHF
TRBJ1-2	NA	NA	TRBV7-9	TGTGCCAGCAGCTTAGAGGTGGGGTTCTATGGCTACACCTTC	CASSLEVGFYGYTF
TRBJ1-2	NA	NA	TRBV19	TGTGCCAGTAGACATTCTCAGGGGCCGGGCTACACCTTC	CASRHSQGPGYTF
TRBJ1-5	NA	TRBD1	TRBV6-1	TGTGCCAGCAGTGAATCCTGGGACAGGGGTAATCAGCCCCAGCATTTT	CASSESWDRGNQPQHF
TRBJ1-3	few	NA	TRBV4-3	TGCGCCAGCAGCCAAGATCGGCCAGTCTCTGGAAACACCATATATTTT	CASSQDRPVSGNTIYF
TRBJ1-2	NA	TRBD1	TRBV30	TGTGCCTGGACCTTTACCGGGACAGGGATCTATGGCTACACCTTC	CAWTFTGTGIYGYTF
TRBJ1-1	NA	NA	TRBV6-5	TGTGCCAGCATAGGTAGAGGGACTGAAGCTTTCTTT	CASIGRGTEAFF
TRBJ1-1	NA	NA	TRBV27	TGTGCCAGCAGTTCGACAGAGGGGACTGAAGCTTTCTTT	CASSSTEGTEAFF
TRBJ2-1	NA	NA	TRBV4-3	TGCGCCAGCAGCCAAGGTACACAGGCGGGGAGGAACGATGAGCAGTTCTTC	CASSQGTQAGRNDEQFF
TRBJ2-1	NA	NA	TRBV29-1	TGCAGCGTTGACCAGGGGAATGAGCAGTTCTTC	CSVDQGNEQFF
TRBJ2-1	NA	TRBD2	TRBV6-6	TGTGCCAGCACCGGGTATACTAGCGGGAGTGACGAGCAGTTCTTC	CASTGYTSGSDEQFF
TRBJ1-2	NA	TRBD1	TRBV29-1	TGCAGCGTTGGACTGGGACAGGGTTTTGGCTACACCTTC	CSVGLGQGFGYTF
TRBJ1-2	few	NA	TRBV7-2	TGTGCCAGCAGCTTTATCGGGCAGGGCAGTGTGTATGGCTACACCTTC	CASSFIGQGSVYGYTF
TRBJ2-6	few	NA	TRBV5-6	TGTGCCAGCAGCTTATTCGTGGGGGCTGGGGCCAACGTCCTGACTTTC	CASSLFVGAGANVLTF
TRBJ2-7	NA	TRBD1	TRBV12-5	TGTGCTAGTGGCGACAGGGGACTTACCTACGAGCAGTACTTC	CASGDRGLTYEQYF
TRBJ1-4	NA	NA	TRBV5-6	TGTGCCAGCAGCCCAACAGGGCGGGGTAATGAAAAACTGTTTTTT	CASSPTGRGNEKLFF
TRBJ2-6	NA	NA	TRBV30	TGTGCCTGGAGTCATGCAGTCTCTGGGGCCAACGTCCTGACTTTC	CAWSHAVSGANVLTF
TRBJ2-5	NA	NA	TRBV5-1	TGCGCCAGCAGCCCGCTTTGGGTACAGGAAGAGACCCAGTACTTC	CASSPLWVQEETQYF
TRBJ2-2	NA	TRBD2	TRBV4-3	TGCGCCAGCAGCTCTCGGACTCGCGGGGGGGGAAACACCGGGGAGCTGTTTTTT	CASSSRTRGGGNTGELFF
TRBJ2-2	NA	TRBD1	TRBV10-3	TGTGCCATCACCACTCCCGGACAGGCCGCCGGGGAGCTGTTTTTT	CAITTPGQAAGELFF
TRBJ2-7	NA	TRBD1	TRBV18	TGTGCCAGCTCATCCCGGGACAGAGTCTACGAGCAGTACTTC	CASSSRDRVYEQYF
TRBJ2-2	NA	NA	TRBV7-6	TGTGCCAGCAGCCCCTATTCCCAGACAGTTTATCTAACCACCGGGGAGCTGTTTTTT	CASSPYSQTVYLTTGELFF
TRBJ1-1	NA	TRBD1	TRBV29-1	TGCAGCGGCGAGGGGACAGGGAACGAAGCTTTCTTT	CSGEGTGNEAFF
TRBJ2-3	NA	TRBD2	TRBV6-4	TGTGCCAGCAGTGACTCGAGGGAGGGAACAGATACGCAGTATTTT	CASSDSREGTDTQYF
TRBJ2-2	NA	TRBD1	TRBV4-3	TGCGCCAGCAGCCAATCCGGGACAGGAGGGCCCGGGGAGCTGTTTTTT	CASSQSGTGGPGELFF
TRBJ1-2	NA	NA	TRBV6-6	TGTGCCAGCAGTTACTCGCCGTGGAGGGAGAACTATGGCTACACCTTC	CASSYSPWRENYGYTF
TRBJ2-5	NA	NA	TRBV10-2	TGCGCCAGCAGTGAGGTGAGGGATGAGCAGTACTTC	CASSEVRDEQYF
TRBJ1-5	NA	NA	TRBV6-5	TGTGCCAGCAGTGAACTCTGGAATCAGCCCCAGCATTTT	CASSELWNQPQHF
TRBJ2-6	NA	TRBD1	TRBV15	TGTGCCACCAGCAGAGGCGGACAGGGAGTCAACGTCCTGACTTTC	CATSRGGQGVNVLTF
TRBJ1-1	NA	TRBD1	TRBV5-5	TGTGCCAGCAGCCCTGGACAGGGTTGGACCATGAACACTGAAGCTTTCTTT	CASSPGQGWTMNTEAFF
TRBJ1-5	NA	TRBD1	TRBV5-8	TGTGCCAGCAGCCAGGGACAGTCTTATCAGCCCCAGCATTTT	CASSQGQSYQPQHF
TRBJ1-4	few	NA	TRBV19	TGTGCCAGTAGTTTCAGAACTAATGAAAAACTGTTTTTT	CASSFRTNEKLFF
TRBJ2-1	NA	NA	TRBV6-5	TGTGCCAGCAACGCCATAGCGGAGCGCTACAATGAGCAGTTCTTC	CASNAIAERYNEQFF
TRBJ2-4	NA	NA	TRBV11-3	TGTGCCAGCAGCTTAGATTCGGGGACCCTCGGAGCCAAAAACATTCAGTACTTC	CASSLDSGTLGAKNIQYF
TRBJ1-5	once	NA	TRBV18	TGTGCCAGCTCACCAGGTAGAAGCAATCAGCCCCAGCATTTT	CASSPGRSNQPQHF
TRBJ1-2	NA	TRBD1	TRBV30	TGTGCCTGGATCAGTCCAGGGGGAGGATCATCGGACAACTATGGCTACACCTTC	CAWISPGGGSSDNYGYTF
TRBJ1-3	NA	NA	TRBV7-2	TGTGCCAGCAGCTCCCTCGTCGGACAGTACTCTGGAAACACCATATATTTT	CASSSLVGQYSGNTIYF
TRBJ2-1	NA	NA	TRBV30	TGTGCCTGGAGTGTAGGGCAGGGATACAATGAGCAGTTCTTC	CAWSVGQGYNEQFF